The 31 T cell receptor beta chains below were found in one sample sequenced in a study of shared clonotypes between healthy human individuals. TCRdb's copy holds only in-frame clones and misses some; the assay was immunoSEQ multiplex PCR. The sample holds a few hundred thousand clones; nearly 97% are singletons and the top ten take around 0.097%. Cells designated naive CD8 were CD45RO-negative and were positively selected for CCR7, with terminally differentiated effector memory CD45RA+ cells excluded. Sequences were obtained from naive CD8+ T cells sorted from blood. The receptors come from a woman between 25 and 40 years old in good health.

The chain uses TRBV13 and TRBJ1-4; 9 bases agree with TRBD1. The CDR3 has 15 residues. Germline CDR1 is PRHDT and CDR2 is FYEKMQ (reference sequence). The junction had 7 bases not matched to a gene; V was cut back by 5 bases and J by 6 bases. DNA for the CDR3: TGTGCCAGCAGCGCCCCGGGACAGGGCTATGAAAAACTGTTTTTT. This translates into CASSAPGQGYEKLFF.

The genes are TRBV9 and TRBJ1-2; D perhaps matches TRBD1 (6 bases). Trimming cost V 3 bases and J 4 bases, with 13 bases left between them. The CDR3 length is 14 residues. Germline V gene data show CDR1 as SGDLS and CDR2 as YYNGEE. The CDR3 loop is CASSATGDRYGYTF. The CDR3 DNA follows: TGTGCCAGCAGCGCGACAGGTGATCGCTATGGCTACACCTTC.

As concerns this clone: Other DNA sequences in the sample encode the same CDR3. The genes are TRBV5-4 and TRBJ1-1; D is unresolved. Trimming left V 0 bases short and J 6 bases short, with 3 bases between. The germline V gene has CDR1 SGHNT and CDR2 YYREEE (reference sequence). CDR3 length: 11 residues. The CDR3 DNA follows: TGTGCCAGCAGCTTGGGCCCTGAAGCTTTCTTT. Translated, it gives CASSLGPEAFF.

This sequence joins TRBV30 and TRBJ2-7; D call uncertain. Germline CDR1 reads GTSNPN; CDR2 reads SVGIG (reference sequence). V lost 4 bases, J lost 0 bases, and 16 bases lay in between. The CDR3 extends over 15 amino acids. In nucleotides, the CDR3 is TGTGCCTGGACAGGCCCGGCGAGCATCTCCTACGAGCAGTACTTC. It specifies CAWTGPASISYEQYF.

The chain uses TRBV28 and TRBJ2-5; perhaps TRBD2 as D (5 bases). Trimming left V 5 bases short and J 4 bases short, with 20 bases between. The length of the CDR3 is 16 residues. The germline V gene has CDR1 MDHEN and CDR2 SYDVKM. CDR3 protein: CASSKAEAATRETQYF. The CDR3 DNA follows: TGTGCCAGCAGTAAAGCTGAGGCAGCTACTAGAGAGACCCAGTACTTC.

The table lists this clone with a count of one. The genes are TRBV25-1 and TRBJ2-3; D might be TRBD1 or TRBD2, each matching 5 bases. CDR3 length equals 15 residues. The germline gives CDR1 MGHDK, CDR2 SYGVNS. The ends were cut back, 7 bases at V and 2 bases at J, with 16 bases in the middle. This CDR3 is CASKPTGTNTDTQYF. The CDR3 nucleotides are TGTGCCAGCAAGCCCACCGGGACCAACACAGATACGCAGTATTTT.

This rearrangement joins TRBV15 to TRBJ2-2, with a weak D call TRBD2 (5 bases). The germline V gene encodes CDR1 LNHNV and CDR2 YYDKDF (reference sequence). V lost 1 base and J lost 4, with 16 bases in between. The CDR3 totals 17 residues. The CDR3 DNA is TGTGCCACCAGCAGAGTAGGCCCTCACCGGGGCACCGGGGAGCTGTTTTTT. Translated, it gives CATSRVGPHRGTGELFF.

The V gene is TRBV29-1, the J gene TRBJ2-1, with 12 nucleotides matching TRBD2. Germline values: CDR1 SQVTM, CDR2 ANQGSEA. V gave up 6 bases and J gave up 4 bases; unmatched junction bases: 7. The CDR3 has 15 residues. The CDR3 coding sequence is TGCAGCGTCTTATCGACTAGCGGGAGTTACAATGAGCAGTTCTTC. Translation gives CSVLSTSGSYNEQFF.

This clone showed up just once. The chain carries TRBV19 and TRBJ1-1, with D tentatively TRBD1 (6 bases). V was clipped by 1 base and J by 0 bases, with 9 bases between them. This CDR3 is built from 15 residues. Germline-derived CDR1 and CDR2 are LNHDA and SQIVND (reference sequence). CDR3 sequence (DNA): TGTGCCAGTAGTATAGTGACAGGTTTGAACACTGAAGCTTTCTTT. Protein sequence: CASSIVTGLNTEAFF. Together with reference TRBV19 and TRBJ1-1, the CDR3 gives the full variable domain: DGGITQSPKYLFRKEGQNVTLSCEQNLNHDAMYWYRQDPGQGLRLIYYSQIVNDFQKGDIAEGYSVSREKKESFPLTVTSAQKNPTAFYLCASSIVTGLNTEAFFGQGTRLTVV.

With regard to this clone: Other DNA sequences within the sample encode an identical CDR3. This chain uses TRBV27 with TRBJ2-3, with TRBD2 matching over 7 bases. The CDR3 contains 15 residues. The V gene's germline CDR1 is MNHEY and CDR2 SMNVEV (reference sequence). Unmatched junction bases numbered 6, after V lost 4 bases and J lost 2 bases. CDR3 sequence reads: CASSSTGLITDTQYF. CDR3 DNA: TGTGCCAGCAGTTCGACGGGACTAATCACAGATACGCAGTATTTT.

Written as DNA, the CDR3 is TGTGCCAGCAGTCTACTACTAGCGGGAGGGCTTGGGGAGCAGTTCTTC. Amino acid sequence: CASSLLLAGGLGEQFF. The V gene is TRBV27, the J gene TRBJ2-1, with 13 bases identical to TRBD2. The CDR3 sequence is 16 residues long. The germline CDR1 and CDR2 sequences are MNHEY and SMNVEV (reference sequence). Trimming cost V 5 bases and J 10 bases; bases outside gene matches: 11.

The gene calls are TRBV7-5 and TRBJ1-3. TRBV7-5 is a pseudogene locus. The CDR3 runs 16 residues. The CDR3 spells CVRSLSGPKSGNTIYF. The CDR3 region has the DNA TGTGTCAGAAGCTTATCGGGACCGAAATCTGGAAACACCATATATTTT.

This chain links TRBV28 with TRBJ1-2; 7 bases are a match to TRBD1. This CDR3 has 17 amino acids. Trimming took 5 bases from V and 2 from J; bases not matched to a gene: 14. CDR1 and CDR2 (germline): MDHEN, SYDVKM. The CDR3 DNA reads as TGTGCCAGCAGTAACCGACAGGGCTGGGGACCCAACTATGGCTACACCTTC. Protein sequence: CASSNRQGWGPNYGYTF.

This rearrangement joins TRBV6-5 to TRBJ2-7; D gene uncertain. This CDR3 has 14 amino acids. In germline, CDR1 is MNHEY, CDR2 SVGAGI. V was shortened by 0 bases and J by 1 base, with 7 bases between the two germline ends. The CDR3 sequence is CASSYSFSSYEQYF. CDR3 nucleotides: TGTGCCAGCAGTTACTCGTTTAGTTCCTACGAGCAGTACTTC.

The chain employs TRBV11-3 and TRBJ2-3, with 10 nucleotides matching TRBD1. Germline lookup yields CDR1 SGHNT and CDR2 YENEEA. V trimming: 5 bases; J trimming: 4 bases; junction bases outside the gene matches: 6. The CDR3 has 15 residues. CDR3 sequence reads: CASSTTGGIADTQYF. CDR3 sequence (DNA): TGTGCCAGCAGCACGACAGGGGGCATTGCAGATACGCAGTATTTT. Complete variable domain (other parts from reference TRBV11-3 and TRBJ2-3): EAGVVQSPRYKIIEKKQPVAFWCNPISGHNTLYWYLQNLGQGPELLIRYENEEAVDDSQLPKDRFSAERLKGVDSTLKIQPAELGDSAVYLCASSTTGGIADTQYFGPGTRLTVL.

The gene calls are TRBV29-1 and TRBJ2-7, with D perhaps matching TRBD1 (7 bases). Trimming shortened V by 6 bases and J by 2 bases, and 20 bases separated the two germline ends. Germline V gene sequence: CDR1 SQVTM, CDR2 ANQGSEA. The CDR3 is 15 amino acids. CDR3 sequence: CSVQVAGGIPYEQYF. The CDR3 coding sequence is TGCAGCGTCCAAGTAGCAGGGGGGATCCCCTACGAGCAGTACTTC.

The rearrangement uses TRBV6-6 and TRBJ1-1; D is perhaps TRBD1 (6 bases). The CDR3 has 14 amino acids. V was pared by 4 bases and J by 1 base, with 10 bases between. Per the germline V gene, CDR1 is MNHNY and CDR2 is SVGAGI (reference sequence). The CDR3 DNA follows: TGTGCCAGCAGTTTCGGGACACAGAACACTGAAGCTTTCTTT. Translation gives CASSFGTQNTEAFF.

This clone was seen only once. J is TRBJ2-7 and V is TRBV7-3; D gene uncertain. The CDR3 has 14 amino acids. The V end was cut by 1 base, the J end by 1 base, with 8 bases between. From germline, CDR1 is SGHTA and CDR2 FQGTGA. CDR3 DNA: TGTGCCAGCAGCTTAAAAGGGTATTCCTACGAGCAGTACTTC. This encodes CASSLKGYSYEQYF.

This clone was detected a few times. CDR3 coding DNA: TGTGCCATCAGTGAAGGTAGCGGGAGGATTGGGCAGTTCTTC. Translated: CAISEGSGRIGQFF. The rearrangement links TRBV10-3 to TRBJ2-1; TRBD2 aligns across 10 bases. Germline CDR1 reads ENHRY; CDR2 reads SYGVKD. The CDR3 is made up of 14 amino acids. The V segment lost 3 bases and the J segment 12 bases; nucleotides outside the gene matches: 8.

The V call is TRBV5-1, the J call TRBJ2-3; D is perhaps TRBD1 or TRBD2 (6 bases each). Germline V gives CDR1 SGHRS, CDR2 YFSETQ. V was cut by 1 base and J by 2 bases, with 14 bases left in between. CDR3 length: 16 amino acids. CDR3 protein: CASSLSLGGLTDTQYF. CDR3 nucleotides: TGCGCCAGCAGCTTGTCCCTCGGGGGCCTCACAGATACGCAGTATTTT.

The CDR3, as DNA: TGTGCCAGCGGGACAGCGCTTAGCACAGATACGCAGTATTTT. Amino acid sequence: CASGTALSTDTQYF. The chain couples TRBV7-9 to TRBJ2-3; 7 nucleotides align to TRBD1. The ends lost 8 bases at V and 0 bases at J; junction bases unmatched: 5. The length of the CDR3 is 14 residues. From germline, CDR1 is SEHNR and CDR2 FQNEAQ (reference sequence).

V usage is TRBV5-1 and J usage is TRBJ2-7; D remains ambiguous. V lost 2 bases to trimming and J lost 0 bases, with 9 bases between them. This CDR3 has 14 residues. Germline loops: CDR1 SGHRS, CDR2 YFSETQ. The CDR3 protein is CASSFDITSYEQYF. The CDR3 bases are TGCGCCAGCAGCTTTGACATAACCTCCTACGAGCAGTACTTC.

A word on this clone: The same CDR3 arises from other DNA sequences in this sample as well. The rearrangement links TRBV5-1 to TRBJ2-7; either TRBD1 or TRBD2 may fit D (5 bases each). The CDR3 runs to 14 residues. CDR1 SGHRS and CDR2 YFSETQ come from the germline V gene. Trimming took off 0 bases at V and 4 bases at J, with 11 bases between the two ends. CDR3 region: CASSLGGAGYEQYF. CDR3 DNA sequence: TGCGCCAGCAGCTTGGGAGGGGCGGGTTACGAGCAGTACTTC.

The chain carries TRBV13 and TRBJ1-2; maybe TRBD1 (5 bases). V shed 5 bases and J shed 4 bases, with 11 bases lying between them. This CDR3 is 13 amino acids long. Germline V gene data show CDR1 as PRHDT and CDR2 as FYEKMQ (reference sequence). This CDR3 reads CASSTGGTYGYTF. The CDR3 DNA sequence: TGTGCCAGCAGCACCGGGGGGACCTATGGCTACACCTTC. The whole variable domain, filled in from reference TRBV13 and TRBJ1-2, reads AAGVIQSPRHLIKEKRETATLKCYPIPRHDTVYWYQQGPGQDPQFLISFYEKMQSDKGSIPDRFSAQQFSDYHSELNMSSLELGDSALYFCASSTGGTYGYTFGSGTRLTVV.

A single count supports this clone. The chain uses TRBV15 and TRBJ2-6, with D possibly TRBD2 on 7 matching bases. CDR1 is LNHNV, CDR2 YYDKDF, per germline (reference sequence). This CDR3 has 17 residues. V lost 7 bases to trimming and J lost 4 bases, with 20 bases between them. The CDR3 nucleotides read TGTGCCACCATCTCCCCGGACGGGGGGCCCGGGGCCAACGTCCTGACTTTC. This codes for CATISPDGGPGANVLTF.

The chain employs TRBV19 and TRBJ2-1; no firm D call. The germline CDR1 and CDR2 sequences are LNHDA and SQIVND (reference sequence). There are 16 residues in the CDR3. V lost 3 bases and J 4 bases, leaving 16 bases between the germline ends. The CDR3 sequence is CASSIEAAALYNEQFF. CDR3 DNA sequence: TGTGCCAGTAGTATCGAGGCGGCAGCATTATACAATGAGCAGTTCTTC.

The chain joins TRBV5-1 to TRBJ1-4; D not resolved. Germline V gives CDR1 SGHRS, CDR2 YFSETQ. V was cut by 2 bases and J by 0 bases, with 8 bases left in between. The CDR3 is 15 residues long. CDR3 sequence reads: CASSFSGATNEKLFF. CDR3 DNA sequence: TGCGCCAGCAGCTTCTCTGGGGCAACTAATGAAAAACTGTTTTTT.

CDR3 loop: CASGTGTLPIKHF. For the CDR3, the DNA is TGTGCCAGCGGGACGGGCACGCTTCCGATAAAGCATTTT. The chain has TRBV2 and TRBJ1-5; D might be TRBD1 (5 bases). The V gene lost 8 bases and the J gene lost 14 bases, with 22 bases spanning the gap. In germline, CDR1 is SNHLY, CDR2 FYNNEI. The CDR3 is made up of 13 amino acids.

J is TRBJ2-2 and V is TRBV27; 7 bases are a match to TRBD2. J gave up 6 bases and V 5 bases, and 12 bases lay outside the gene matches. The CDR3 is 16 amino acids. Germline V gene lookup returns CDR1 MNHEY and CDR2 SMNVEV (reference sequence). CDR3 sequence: CASSTVTSRGPGELFF. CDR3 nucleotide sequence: TGTGCCAGCAGTACTGTGACTAGCCGGGGACCCGGGGAGCTGTTTTTT.

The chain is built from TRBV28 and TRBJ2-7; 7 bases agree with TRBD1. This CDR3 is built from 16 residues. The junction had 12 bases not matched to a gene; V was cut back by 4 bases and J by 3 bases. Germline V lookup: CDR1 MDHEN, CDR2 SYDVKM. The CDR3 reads CASSSIQGITFYEQYF. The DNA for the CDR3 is TGTGCCAGCAGTTCTATACAGGGGATAACGTTCTACGAGCAGTACTTC.

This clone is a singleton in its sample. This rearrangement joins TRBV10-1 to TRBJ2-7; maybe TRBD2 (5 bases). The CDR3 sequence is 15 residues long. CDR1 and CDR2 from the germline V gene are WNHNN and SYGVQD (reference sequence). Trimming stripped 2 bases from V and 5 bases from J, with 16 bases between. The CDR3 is CASSEDITGIDEQYF. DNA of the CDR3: TGCGCCAGCAGTGAGGACATAACCGGGATCGACGAGCAGTACTTC.